Presented here are 14 T cell receptor beta chains from one specimen sequenced in a study of blood T cell repertoires in COVID-19. Sequencing used immunoSEQ multiplex PCR; TCRdb keeps in-frame clones, though not all of them. The sample lists about 160,000 clones; 60% to 85% were seen once. Source material: peripheral blood. These TCRs come from a man in his sixties with acute or convalescent COVID-19.

The V gene is TRBV19, the J gene TRBJ2-2; TRBD2 aligns across 7 bases. V was clipped by 2 bases and J by 2 bases; unmatched bases: 5. In germline, CDR1 is LNHDA, CDR2 SQIVND (reference sequence). This CDR3 has 16 amino acids. The CDR3 bases are TGTGCCAGTAGTATACCACCGGGGGGTAACACCGGGGAGCTGTTTTTT. Its translation: CASSIPPGGNTGELFF.

The gene calls are TRBV6-5 and TRBJ2-5; 13 bases agree with TRBD2. The V and J ends lost 5 bases and 4 bases, in that order; junction bases with no gene match: 4. Germline CDR1 reads MNHEY; CDR2 reads SVGAGI. This CDR3 spans 15 amino acids. CDR3 nucleotide sequence: TGTGCCAGCAGTCGGACTAGCGGGGGTCGAGAGACCCAGTACTTC. Residues: CASSRTSGGRETQYF.

This clone was seen a few times. The chain joins TRBV6-5 to TRBJ1-1, with TRBD1 matching 10 bases. The CDR3 length is 13 residues. Germline values: CDR1 MNHEY, CDR2 SVGAGI. V shed 6 bases, J shed 6 bases, and the junction held 4 bases outside the gene matches. DNA for the CDR3: TGTGCCAGCAGGGGGACAGGGGACGCTGAAGCTTTCTTT. This sequence encodes CASRGTGDAEAFF.

The V call is TRBV30, the J call TRBJ1-5, with unresolved D. Germline loops: CDR1 GTSNPN, CDR2 SVGIG (reference sequence). Trimming shortened V by 1 base and J by 7 bases, and 14 bases separated the two germline ends. The CDR3 totals 14 residues. CDR3 protein: CAWSDGLRAQPQHF. As DNA, the CDR3 is TGTGCCTGGAGTGATGGGTTGCGGGCCCAGCCCCAGCATTTT.

In this sample, this clone turned up once. The chain joins TRBV18 to TRBJ2-7, with 8 bases lining up with TRBD1. CDR3 size: 16 residues. Trimming at V came to 6 bases and at J to 2 bases, leaving 12 bases not matched to a gene. The germline gives CDR1 KGHSH, CDR2 LQKENI. CDR3 nucleotides: TGTGCCAGCTCTCTCTCGAACAGGGGGAACCCCTACGAGCAGTACTTC. Protein product: CASSLSNRGNPYEQYF.

V usage is TRBV29-1 and J usage is TRBJ2-7, with 8 bases fitting TRBD1. The germline V gene encodes CDR1 SQVTM and CDR2 ANQGSEA. There are 12 residues in the CDR3. V lost 6 bases and J lost 3; bases outside the gene matches: 4. The CDR3, as DNA: TGCAGCGTGGTCGACAGGGGCTACGAGCAGTACTTC. Translation gives CSVVDRGYEQYF.

The chain has TRBV30 and TRBJ1-2; tentative D call: TRBD1 (5 bases). The CDR3 contains 14 residues. Germline V CDR1 and CDR2: GTSNPN, SVGIG (reference sequence). The V and J ends lost 4 bases and 4 bases respectively, with 16 bases between them. CDR3 nucleotide sequence: TGTGCCTGGACTGGGGGGGTTGTTGGCTATGGCTACACCTTC. As protein: CAWTGGVVGYGYTF.

The V and J genes are TRBV30 and TRBJ1-2; TRBD1 might be the D (6 bases). The germline V gene has CDR1 GTSNPN and CDR2 SVGIG (reference sequence). This CDR3 has 13 residues. Trimming took 2 bases from V and 4 from J, leaving 11 bases between them. CDR3 nucleotide sequence: TGTGCCTGGAGTAGGGGACACGTCTATGGCTACACCTTC. Its translation is CAWSRGHVYGYTF.

This clone has only one observation. The genes are TRBV5-6 and TRBJ2-7; 9 nucleotides line up with TRBD1. Germline assignment: CDR1 SGHDT and CDR2 YYEEEE. The CDR3 length is 15 residues. V lost 0 bases to trimming and J lost 6 bases; unmatched junction nucleotides: 7. The CDR3 bases are TGTGCCAGCAGCTTGGGGGGACAGGGATATAGCGAGCAGTACTTC. This translates into CASSLGGQGYSEQYF.

This chain links TRBV7-3 with TRBJ2-3, with D perhaps TRBD2 (6 bases). CDR1 SGHTA and CDR2 FQGTGA come from the germline V gene. V lost 8 bases to trimming and J lost 6 bases, with 15 bases between them. The CDR3 is 13 amino acids. The CDR3 DNA reads as TGTGCCAGCGGAATACAGAGCGGGGATACGCAGTATTTT. It translates to CASGIQSGDTQYF.

V and J are TRBV19 and TRBJ1-5, with D hard to call. The CDR3 runs to 15 residues. CDR1 is LNHDA, CDR2 SQIVND, per germline (reference sequence). V gave up 6 bases and J gave up 4 bases, with 16 bases separating them. Here the CDR3 reads CASRATASANQPQHF. In DNA, the CDR3 is TGTGCCAGTAGAGCGACGGCAAGCGCTAATCAGCCCCAGCATTTT.

The chain couples TRBV7-2 to TRBJ2-1; the match to TRBD2 covers 8 bases. Germline CDR1 reads SGHTA; CDR2 reads FQGNSA. The CDR3 is 15 residues long. V dropped 5 bases and J dropped 7; count of bases not matched to a gene: 10. The CDR3, as DNA: TGTGCCAGCAGCCAAGCGGGGGCCATGTTTAATGAGCAGTTCTTC. Its protein product is CASSQAGAMFNEQFF.

J is TRBJ1-1 and V is TRBV30; no clear D. The CDR3 runs to 13 residues. Trimming cost V 0 bases and J 1 base, with 6 bases left between them. Germline-derived CDR1 and CDR2 are GTSNPN and SVGIG (reference sequence). In DNA form, the CDR3 reads TGTGCCTGGAGTGTAGCGTGGAACACTGAAGCTTTCTTT. This translates into CAWSVAWNTEAFF.

CDR3 protein: CASSFYSGKGTDTQYF. CDR3 DNA sequence: TGTGCCAGCAGTTTTTATTCCGGGAAGGGCACAGATACGCAGTATTTT. This sequence joins TRBV28 and TRBJ2-3, with D perhaps TRBD2 (5 bases). Germline V gives CDR1 MDHEN, CDR2 SYDVKM. Trimming took off 3 bases at V and 1 base at J, with 14 bases between the two ends. CDR3 length: 16 amino acids.